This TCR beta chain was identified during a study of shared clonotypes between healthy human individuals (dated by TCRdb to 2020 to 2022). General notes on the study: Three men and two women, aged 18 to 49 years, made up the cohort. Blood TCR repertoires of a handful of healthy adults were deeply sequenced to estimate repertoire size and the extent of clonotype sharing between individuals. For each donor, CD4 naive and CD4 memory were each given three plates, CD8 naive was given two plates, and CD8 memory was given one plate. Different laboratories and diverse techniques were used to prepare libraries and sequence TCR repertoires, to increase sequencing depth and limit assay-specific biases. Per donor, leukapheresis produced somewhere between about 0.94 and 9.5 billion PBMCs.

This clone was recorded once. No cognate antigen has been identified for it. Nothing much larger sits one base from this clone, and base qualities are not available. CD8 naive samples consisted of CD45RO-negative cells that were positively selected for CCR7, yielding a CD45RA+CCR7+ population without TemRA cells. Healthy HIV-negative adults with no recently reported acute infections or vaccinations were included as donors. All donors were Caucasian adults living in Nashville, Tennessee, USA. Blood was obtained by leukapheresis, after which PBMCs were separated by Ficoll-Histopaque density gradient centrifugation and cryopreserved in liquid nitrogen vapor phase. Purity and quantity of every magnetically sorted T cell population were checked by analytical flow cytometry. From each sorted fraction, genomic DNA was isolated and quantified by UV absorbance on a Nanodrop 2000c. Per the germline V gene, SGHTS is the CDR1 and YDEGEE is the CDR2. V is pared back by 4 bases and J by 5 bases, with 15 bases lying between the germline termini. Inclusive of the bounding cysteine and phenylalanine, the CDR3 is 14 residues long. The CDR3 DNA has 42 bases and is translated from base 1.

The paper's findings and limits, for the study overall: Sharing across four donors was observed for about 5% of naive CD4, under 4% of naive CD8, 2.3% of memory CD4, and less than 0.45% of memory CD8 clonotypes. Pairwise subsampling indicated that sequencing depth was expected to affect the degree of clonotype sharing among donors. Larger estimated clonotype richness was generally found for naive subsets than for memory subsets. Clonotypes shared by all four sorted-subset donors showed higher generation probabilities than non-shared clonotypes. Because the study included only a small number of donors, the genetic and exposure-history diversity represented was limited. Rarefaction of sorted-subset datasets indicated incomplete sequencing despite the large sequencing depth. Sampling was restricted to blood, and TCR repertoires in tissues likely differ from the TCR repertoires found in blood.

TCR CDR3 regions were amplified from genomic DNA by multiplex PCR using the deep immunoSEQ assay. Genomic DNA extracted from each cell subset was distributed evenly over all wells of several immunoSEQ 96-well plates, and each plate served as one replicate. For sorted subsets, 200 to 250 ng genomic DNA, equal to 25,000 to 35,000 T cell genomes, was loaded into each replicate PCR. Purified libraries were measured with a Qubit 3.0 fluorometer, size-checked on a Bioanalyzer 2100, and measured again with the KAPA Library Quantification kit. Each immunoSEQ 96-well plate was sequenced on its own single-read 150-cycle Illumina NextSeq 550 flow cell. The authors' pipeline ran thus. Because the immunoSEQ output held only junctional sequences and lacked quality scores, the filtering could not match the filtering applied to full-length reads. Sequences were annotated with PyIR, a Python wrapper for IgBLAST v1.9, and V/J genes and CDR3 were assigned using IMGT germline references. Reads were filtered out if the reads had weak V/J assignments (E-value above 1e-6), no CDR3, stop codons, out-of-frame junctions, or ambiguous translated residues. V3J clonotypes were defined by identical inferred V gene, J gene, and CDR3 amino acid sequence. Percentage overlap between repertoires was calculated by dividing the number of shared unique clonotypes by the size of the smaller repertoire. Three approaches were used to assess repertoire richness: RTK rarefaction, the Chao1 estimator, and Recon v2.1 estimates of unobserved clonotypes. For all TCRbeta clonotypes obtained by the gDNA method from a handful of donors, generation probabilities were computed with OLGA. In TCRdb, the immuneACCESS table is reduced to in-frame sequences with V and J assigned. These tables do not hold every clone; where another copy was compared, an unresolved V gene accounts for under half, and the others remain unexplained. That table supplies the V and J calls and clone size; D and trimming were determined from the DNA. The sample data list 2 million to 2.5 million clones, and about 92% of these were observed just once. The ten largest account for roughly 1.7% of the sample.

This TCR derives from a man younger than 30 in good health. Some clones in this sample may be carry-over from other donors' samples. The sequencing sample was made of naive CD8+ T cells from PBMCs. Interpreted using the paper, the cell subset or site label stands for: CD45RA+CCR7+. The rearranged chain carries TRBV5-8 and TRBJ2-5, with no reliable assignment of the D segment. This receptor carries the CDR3 CASSPTRRRETQYF. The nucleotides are TGTGCCAGCAGCCCCACCCGGCGGCGGGAGACCCAGTACTTC.